This is a list of T cell receptor beta chains from one sample in a study of T cell repertoires in cytomegalovirus infection. Their antigens are not known. TCRdb reprocessed the reads with MiXCR, giving one entry per CDR3 protein. Of hundreds of thousands of distinct CDR3 sequences listed, around 30% are singletons. The source material was cultured PBMCs, sampled from culture after CMV antigen stimulation. The receptor source for this set is a human donor in good health (CMV status not recorded). Some clones in this sample may be carry-over from other donors' samples. The CDR3 runs from the conserved cysteine through the conserved F or W. A D gene is named only where the DNA matches it firmly. Expanded clones are given a class, and other clones once, few, many or no size at all.

v_gene: TRBV23-1
abundance: NA
j_gene: TRBJ2-3
d_gene: NA
CDR3aa: CASSQSQGGTDTQYF
CDR3nt: TGCGCCAGCAGTCAATCGCAGGGTGGCACAGATACGCAGTATTTT

v_gene: TRBV7-9
abundance: NA
j_gene: TRBJ2-1
d_gene: NA
CDR3aa: CASSDYRTRNEQFF
CDR3nt: TGTGCCAGCTCGGACTATCGAACCCGCAATGAGCAGTTCTTC

v_gene: TRBV7-8
abundance: NA
j_gene: TRBJ2-1
d_gene: NA
CDR3aa: CASSTQGGLSNEQFF
CDR3nt: TGTGCCAGCAGCACACAGGGGGGGTTGAGCAATGAGCAGTTCTTC

v_gene: TRBV6-1
abundance: NA
j_gene: TRBJ1-2
d_gene: NA
CDR3aa: CASMTGQSNYGYTF
CDR3nt: TGTGCCAGCATGACGGGACAATCGAACTATGGCTACACCTTC

v_gene: TRBV5-4
abundance: NA
j_gene: TRBJ2-7
d_gene: NA
CDR3aa: CASSLGGRDTIYEQYF
CDR3nt: TGTGCCAGCAGCTTGGGGGGCCGGGACACCATCTACGAGCAGTACTTC

v_gene: TRBV10-3
abundance: few
j_gene: TRBJ2-1
d_gene: TRBD2
CDR3aa: CAISERGTSGRTSSYNEQFF
CDR3nt: TGTGCCATCAGTGAGAGGGGGACTAGCGGGAGGACTAGCTCCTACAATGAGCAGTTCTTC

v_gene: TRBV18
abundance: NA
j_gene: TRBJ2-7
d_gene: NA
CDR3aa: CASSPPTVYEQYF
CDR3nt: TGTGCCAGCTCACCCCCGACAGTCTACGAGCAGTACTTC

v_gene: TRBV5-1
abundance: NA
j_gene: TRBJ2-1
d_gene: NA
CDR3aa: CASSLASGPGNEQFF
CDR3nt: TGCGCCAGCAGCTTGGCGTCAGGGCCAGGGAATGAGCAGTTCTTC

v_gene: TRBV19
abundance: NA
j_gene: TRBJ1-5
d_gene: NA
CDR3aa: CASKLFNQPQHF
CDR3nt: TGTGCCAGTAAATTGTTTAATCAGCCCCAGCATTTT

v_gene: TRBV27
abundance: NA
j_gene: TRBJ2-5
d_gene: NA
CDR3aa: CASRVAEGTQYF
CDR3nt: TGTGCCAGCAGGGTGGCTGAAGGGACCCAGTACTTC

v_gene: TRBV7-6
abundance: NA
j_gene: TRBJ2-1
d_gene: TRBD2
CDR3aa: CASSLVFRASGRAVINEQFF
CDR3nt: TGTGCCAGCAGCTTAGTGTTCCGGGCTAGCGGGAGGGCTGTTATCAATGAGCAGTTCTTC

v_gene: TRBV20-1
abundance: NA
j_gene: TRBJ2-1
d_gene: NA
CDR3aa: CSARGPSSYEQFF
CDR3nt: TGCAGTGCTAGAGGGCCTAGCTCCTATGAGCAGTTCTTC

v_gene: TRBV24-1
abundance: NA
j_gene: TRBJ2-1
d_gene: TRBD2
CDR3aa: CATRQGGTSGSSDEQFF
CDR3nt: TGTGCCACCAGGCAGGGGGGGACTAGCGGGAGTAGCGATGAGCAGTTCTTC

v_gene: TRBV11-2
abundance: medium-sized
j_gene: TRBJ2-1
d_gene: TRBD2
CDR3aa: CASRMKKIAGEFNEQFF
CDR3nt: TGTGCCAGCAGAATGAAGAAAATAGCGGGAGAGTTCAATGAGCAGTTCTTC

v_gene: TRBV11-3
abundance: few
j_gene: TRBJ2-1
d_gene: NA
CDR3aa: CASSFRGSVSYNEQFF
CDR3nt: TGTGCCAGCAGCTTCCGGGGCAGTGTCTCCTACAATGAGCAGTTCTTC

v_gene: TRBV4-1
abundance: NA
j_gene: TRBJ2-4
d_gene: TRBD2
CDR3aa: CASSQAPGLAGEVTKNIQYF
CDR3nt: TGCGCCAGCAGCCAAGCCCCGGGACTAGCGGGAGAGGTAACCAAAAACATTCAGTACTTC

v_gene: TRBV7-8
abundance: NA
j_gene: TRBJ2-3
d_gene: TRBD2
CDR3aa: CASSLRTSGSYDTQYF
CDR3nt: TGTGCCAGCAGCTTGAGGACTAGCGGGAGCTATGATACGCAGTATTTT

v_gene: TRBV7-9
abundance: few
j_gene: TRBJ2-7
d_gene: TRBD1
CDR3aa: CASSELGQGVSYEQYF
CDR3nt: TGTGCCAGCAGCGAACTGGGACAGGGGGTCTCCTACGAGCAGTACTTC

v_gene: TRBV5-1
abundance: NA
j_gene: TRBJ2-2
d_gene: TRBD1
CDR3aa: CASSLATGGFGVRELFF
CDR3nt: TGCGCCAGCAGCTTGGCGACAGGGGGCTTCGGGGTCCGGGAGCTGTTTTTT

v_gene: TRBV4-1
abundance: few
j_gene: TRBJ1-2
d_gene: NA
CDR3aa: CASSRPGSSYGYTF
CDR3nt: TGCGCCAGCAGTCGACCCGGGAGTAGCTATGGCTACACCTTC

v_gene: TRBV20-1
abundance: few
j_gene: TRBJ1-5
d_gene: NA
CDR3aa: CSARDSFGRANQPQHF
CDR3nt: TGCAGTGCTAGAGATTCGTTCGGCAGGGCAAATCAGCCCCAGCATTTT

v_gene: TRBV7-9
abundance: few
j_gene: TRBJ1-4
d_gene: NA
CDR3aa: CASTETHSEKLFF
CDR3nt: TGTGCCAGCACCGAGACGCACAGTGAAAAACTGTTTTTT

v_gene: TRBV6-5
abundance: NA
j_gene: TRBJ1-5
d_gene: NA
CDR3aa: CASSLMGGHQPQHF
CDR3nt: TGTGCCAGCAGCCTGATGGGGGGCCATCAGCCCCAGCATTTT

v_gene: TRBV12-3/TRBV12-4
abundance: NA
j_gene: TRBJ2-2
d_gene: NA
CDR3aa: CASSEQATNTGELFF
CDR3nt: TGTGCCAGCAGCGAACAGGCTACGAACACCGGGGAGCTGTTTTTT

v_gene: TRBV7-2
abundance: many
j_gene: TRBJ2-5
d_gene: NA
CDR3aa: CASSFGGRETQYF
CDR3nt: TGTGCCAGCAGCTTCGGGGGTAGGGAGACCCAGTACTTC

v_gene: TRBV7-2
abundance: few
j_gene: TRBJ1-2
d_gene: NA
CDR3aa: CASSASGEGGYTF
CDR3nt: TGTGCCAGCAGCGCCAGCGGGGAAGGGGGCTACACCTTC

v_gene: TRBV6-2/TRBV6-3
abundance: NA
j_gene: TRBJ2-1
d_gene: TRBD1
CDR3aa: CASSRGLSYNEQFF
CDR3nt: TGTGCCAGCAGTAGGGGGCTATCCTACAATGAGCAGTTCTTC

v_gene: TRBV11-2
abundance: NA
j_gene: TRBJ2-1
d_gene: NA
CDR3aa: CASSLVFHEQFF
CDR3nt: TGTGCCAGCAGCTTAGTGTTTCATGAGCAGTTCTTC

v_gene: TRBV25-1
abundance: NA
j_gene: TRBJ2-1
d_gene: NA
CDR3aa: CASSEWGPRDEQFF
CDR3nt: TGTGCCAGCAGTGAATGGGGCCCTCGGGATGAGCAGTTCTTC

v_gene: TRBV12-3/TRBV12-4
abundance: NA
j_gene: TRBJ1-5
d_gene: NA
CDR3aa: CASSSLLIQPQHF
CDR3nt: TGTGCCAGCAGTTCCCTCTTAATCCAGCCCCAGCATTTT

v_gene: TRBV7-6
abundance: NA
j_gene: TRBJ2-5
d_gene: NA
CDR3aa: CASSLAFGAGETQYF
CDR3nt: TGTGCCAGCAGCTTAGCATTCGGGGCCGGGGAGACCCAGTACTTC

v_gene: TRBV7-6
abundance: NA
j_gene: TRBJ2-1
d_gene: TRBD2
CDR3aa: CASSLEQGGRAGKFF
CDR3nt: TGTGCCAGCAGCTTAGAGCAGGGAGGGAGGGCCGGAAAGTTCTTC

v_gene: TRBV29-1
abundance: many
j_gene: TRBJ2-5
d_gene: NA
CDR3aa: CSVGGTRQETQYF
CDR3nt: TGCAGCGTTGGGGGGACACGACAAGAGACCCAGTACTTC

v_gene: TRBV6-5
abundance: NA
j_gene: TRBJ1-2
d_gene: NA
CDR3aa: CASSYSRPDGRYTF
CDR3nt: TGTGCCAGCAGTTACTCGAGGCCAGATGGGCGCTACACCTTC

v_gene: TRBV5-1
abundance: NA
j_gene: TRBJ2-5
d_gene: TRBD1
CDR3aa: CASSSTGTGGQETQYF
CDR3nt: TGCGCCAGCAGCTCCACCGGGACAGGGGGACAAGAGACCCAGTACTTC

v_gene: TRBV29-1
abundance: NA
j_gene: TRBJ2-1
d_gene: NA
CDR3aa: CSVRRYNEQFF
CDR3nt: TGCAGCGTTAGACGGTACAATGAGCAGTTCTTC

v_gene: TRBV7-2
abundance: NA
j_gene: TRBJ1-2
d_gene: NA
CDR3aa: CASTDPRGEYGYTF
CDR3nt: TGTGCCAGCACTGACCCGCGGGGGGAATATGGCTACACCTTC